The 32 T cell receptor beta chains presented below share a single source sample, sequenced in a study of vaccination effects on CD4 cells after COVID-19. Under the ViraFEST assay, PBMC were stimulated with viral peptide pools so that antigen-specific CD4+ T cells expanded. Sequencing was performed afterwards. The authors isolated CD4+ T cells after around 11 days of culture. Testing of the vaccine recipients showed negative nucleocapsid antibodies and no prior SARS-CoV-2 infection. Repertoires were generated with immunoSEQ multiplex PCR, while TCRdb's copy carries only in-frame clones and drops some. This sample carries about 41,000 clones, over 75% of them seen once, and the ten largest clones take about 3.1%. Their antigens are not known. Sequences were derived from CD4+ T cells from PBMCs cultured with HCoV-NL63 spike peptides, sampled before COVID-19 vaccination. These TCRs come from a human donor who received a COVID-19 vaccine.

The chain combines TRBV21-1 with TRBJ1-2. TRBV21-1 is termed a pseudogene. The CDR3 runs 12 residues. CDR3 sequence (DNA): TGTGCCAGCGCCTACTATCCCTATGGCTACACCTTC. Protein product: CASAYYPYGYTF.

Notes on this clone: The same CDR3 can be traced to other DNA sequences in this sample. This chain links TRBV12-3 or TRBV12-4 with TRBJ1-5; D gene ambiguous. Trimming pared 5 bases from V and 1 base from J, leaving 3 bases between. This CDR3 contains 12 residues. The CDR3: CASSPSNQPQHF. The CDR3, as DNA: TGTGCCAGCAGTCCGAGCAATCAGCCCCAGCATTTT.

The V call is TRBV30, the J call TRBJ1-3, with D hard to call. The V end was cut by 0 bases, the J end by 3 bases, with 9 bases between. CDR1 and CDR2 (germline): GTSNPN, SVGIG (reference sequence). This CDR3 comprises 14 residues. CDR3 sequence: CAWSVLRIGNTIYF. The CDR3 bases are TGTGCCTGGAGTGTACTCAGGATTGGAAACACCATATATTTT. The whole variable domain, filled in from reference TRBV30 and TRBJ1-3, reads SQTIHQWPATLVQPVGSPLSLECTVEGTSNPNLYWYRQAAGRGLQLLFYSVGIGQISSEVPQNLSASRPQDRQFILSSKKLLLSDSGFYLCAWSVLRIGNTIYFGEGSWLTVV.

This clone was observed once. This chain links TRBV15 with TRBJ1-5; tentatively, D is TRBD1 (5 bases). The CDR3 runs 17 residues. Germline CDR1 reads LNHNV; CDR2 reads YYDKDF (reference sequence). V was trimmed by 1 base and J by 5 bases, leaving 18 bases between them. The CDR3: CATSRGLGEGGDQPQHF. DNA for the CDR3: TGTGCCACCAGCAGAGGTTTGGGGGAGGGTGGGGATCAGCCCCAGCATTTT.

The V gene is TRBV6-4, the J gene TRBJ2-1; 7 bases fit TRBD1. The CDR3 length is 15 residues. CDR1 is MRHNA and CDR2 is SNTAGT in the germline V gene. V was pared by 5 bases and J by 6 bases, with 10 bases of the junction left unmatched. The CDR3 sequence is CASSPDRVRSNEQFF. For the CDR3, the DNA is TGTGCCAGCAGTCCCGACAGGGTAAGGAGCAATGAGCAGTTCTTC.

The chain couples TRBV5-4 to TRBJ2-4; 7 bases are a match to TRBD1. Germline CDR1 reads SGHNT; CDR2 reads YYREEE (reference sequence). This CDR3 is built from 18 residues. V lost 1 base, J lost 0 bases, and 10 bases stayed unmatched. The CDR3 reads CASSLPGTVGIAKNIQYF. The CDR3 nucleotides read TGTGCCAGCAGCTTGCCGGGGACAGTTGGGATAGCCAAAAACATTCAGTACTTC.

This clone occurred a few times. This chain connects TRBV11-2 to TRBJ2-2; maybe TRBD1 (6 bases). V lost 5 bases and J 5 bases, leaving 18 bases between the germline ends. This CDR3 is 16 amino acids long. CDR1 SGHAT and CDR2 FQNNGV come from the germline V gene. CDR3 residues: CASSHSPGVLTGELFF. The CDR3 DNA follows: TGTGCCAGCAGCCACTCCCCAGGGGTTTTGACCGGGGAGCTGTTTTTT.

This clone was found a few times. The genes are TRBV2 and TRBJ2-2; possible D gene TRBD2, 5 bases. This CDR3 has 16 amino acids. Germline-derived CDR1 and CDR2 are SNHLY and FYNNEI. Trimming removed 3 bases from V and 1 base from J, with 12 bases in between. The CDR3 reads CASSEMDLGNTGELFF. The DNA for the CDR3 is TGTGCCAGCAGTGAGATGGACTTGGGGAACACCGGGGAGCTGTTTTTT.

The rearrangement joins TRBV10-1 to TRBJ1-1; 7 bases align to TRBD1. Germline CDR1 reads WNHNN; CDR2 reads SYGVQD (reference sequence). Germline trimming cut 8 bases from V and 8 bases from J; bases unmatched to any gene: 14. The CDR3 sequence is 14 residues long. The CDR3 sequence: CASSSTGPVLEAFF. CDR3 bases: TGCGCCAGCTCATCGACAGGGCCCGTCTTAGAAGCTTTCTTT.

The chain joins TRBV30 to TRBJ2-1; maybe TRBD2 (6 bases). Trimming cost V 3 bases and J 1 base, with 10 bases left between them. The CDR3 spans 14 residues. Germline assignment: CDR1 GTSNPN and CDR2 SVGIG (reference sequence). Here the CDR3 DNA reads TGTGCCTGGAGCCGGGGACTTTCCTACAATGAGCAGTTCTTC. It translates to CAWSRGLSYNEQFF.

V and J are TRBV27 and TRBJ2-3, with 7 bases fitting TRBD2. The germline gives CDR1 MNHEY, CDR2 SMNVEV (reference sequence). The CDR3 is 15 amino acids. Trimming at V came to 2 bases and at J to 3 bases, leaving 5 bases not matched to a gene. The CDR3 is CASSLRVGGTDTQYF. The CDR3 DNA sequence: TGTGCCAGCAGTTTACGGGTCGGGGGGACAGATACGCAGTATTTT.

The CDR3 nucleotides are TGTGCCAGTAGTACGCTTAAGACAAGGACGGCTCAGCCCCAGCATTTT. This gives the protein CASSTLKTRTAQPQHF. V and J are TRBV19 and TRBJ1-5, with D uncertain. The V gene's germline CDR1 is LNHDA and CDR2 SQIVND (reference sequence). V was clipped by 4 bases and J by 6 bases, with 19 bases between them. The CDR3 sequence is 16 residues long.

In nucleotides, the CDR3 is TGTGCCTGGAGTGTAGGATCCCGGGAGACCCAGTACTTC. The encoded protein is CAWSVGSRETQYF. This sequence joins TRBV30 and TRBJ2-5; D gene ambiguous. Trimming took 0 bases from V and 5 from J, leaving 10 bases between them. CDR1 and CDR2 (germline): GTSNPN, SVGIG (reference sequence). The CDR3 sequence is 13 residues long.

The chain links TRBV6-2 or TRBV6-3 to TRBJ1-2; the D gene is possibly TRBD1 (5 bases). V lost 5 bases and J 4 bases, leaving 17 bases between the germline ends. The germline V gene encodes CDR1 MNHEY and CDR2 SVGEGT. The CDR3 runs to 15 residues. The CDR3 nucleotides read TGTGCCAGCAGTACCGCGACAGTGTCTGTCTATGGCTACACCTTC. Its protein is CASSTATVSVYGYTF.

The chain joins TRBV5-8 to TRBJ1-5; tentative D call: TRBD1 (5 bases). Between the trimmed V and J ends, which lost 0 bases and 7 bases, there was a span of 14 bases. Germline V CDR1 and CDR2: SGHTS, YDEGEE. This CDR3 comprises 15 residues. This chain's CDR3 is CASSLGGAIRQPQHF. The CDR3 nucleotides are TGTGCCAGCAGCTTGGGGGGCGCGATTAGGCAGCCCCAGCATTTT.

The J gene is TRBJ1-3, the V gene TRBV28; a possible D gene is TRBD1 (5 bases). Between the trimmed V and J ends, which lost 5 bases and 1 base, there was a span of 12 bases. CDR3 length: 15 residues. Germline lookup yields CDR1 MDHEN and CDR2 SYDVKM. The CDR3 here is CASSVAGNSGNTIYF. In DNA, the CDR3 is TGTGCCAGCAGTGTTGCAGGGAATTCTGGAAACACCATATATTTT.

V usage is TRBV5-1 and J usage is TRBJ2-2; D perhaps matches TRBD1 (6 bases). With 6 bases removed from V and 2 bases from J, the gap between germline ends came to 8 bases. The CDR3 consists of 13 residues. Germline loops: CDR1 SGHRS, CDR2 YFSETQ. Here the CDR3 reads CASTRGNTGELFF. Here the CDR3 DNA reads TGCGCCAGCACCAGGGGTAACACCGGGGAGCTGTTTTTT. The variable domain in full, with the rest retrieved from reference TRBV5-1 and TRBJ2-2, is KAGVTQTPRYLIKTRGQQVTLSCSPISGHRSVSWYQQTPGQGLQFLFEYFSETQRNKGNFPGRFSGRQFSNSRSEMNVSTLELGDSALYLCASTRGNTGELFFGEGSRLTVL.

The chain couples TRBV4-1 to TRBJ1-1; D not resolved. Trimming pared 3 bases from V and 1 base from J, leaving 9 bases between. CDR1 MGHRA and CDR2 YSYEKL come from the germline V gene. The CDR3 totals 14 residues. CDR3: CASSQASANTEAFF. The CDR3 DNA is TGCGCCAGCAGCCAGGCTTCAGCGAACACTGAAGCTTTCTTT.

The rearrangement joins TRBV5-1 to TRBJ2-3; TRBD1 or TRBD2 may be the D gene (5 bases each). The CDR3 loop spans 14 amino acids. Trimming removed 0 bases at V and 2 bases at J, with 7 bases between. Germline CDR1 reads SGHRS; CDR2 reads YFSETQ. CDR3 bases: TGCGCCAGCAGCTTGGGGGGGAACACAGATACGCAGTATTTT. This translates into CASSLGGNTDTQYF.

The chain couples TRBV9 to TRBJ1-1; D is possibly TRBD1 (5 bases). The CDR3 loop spans 16 amino acids. Trimming removed 0 bases from V and 4 bases from J, with 16 bases in between. The V gene's germline CDR1 is SGDLS and CDR2 YYNGEE. Here the CDR3 DNA reads TGTGCCAGCAGCGTAGATCCGGGGGGTGGAGGCACTGAAGCTTTCTTT. Residues: CASSVDPGGGGTEAFF.

The genes are TRBV4-1 and TRBJ1-2; 8 nucleotides agree with TRBD1. Germline V gene lookup returns CDR1 MGHRA and CDR2 YSYEKL. The CDR3 spans 15 residues. V shed 1 base, J shed 8 bases, and the junction held 9 bases outside the gene matches. The CDR3 DNA reads TGCGCCAGCAGCCAAGTGTTCAGGGGGCAGGGGGGCTACACCTTC. Its protein is CASSQVFRGQGGYTF.

The chain recombines TRBV5-1 with TRBJ1-1, with D unclear. CDR1 and CDR2 (germline): SGHRS, YFSETQ. This CDR3 region has 15 residues. The V gene lost 2 bases and the J gene lost 1 base, with 12 bases spanning the gap. CDR3 bases: TGCGCCAGCAGCTTTAAGCCCAACTCGAACACTGAAGCTTTCTTT. It is translated as CASSFKPNSNTEAFF.

This sequence joins TRBV7-2 and TRBJ1-1; 7 bases fit TRBD1. There are 12 residues in the CDR3. The germline V gene has CDR1 SGHTA and CDR2 FQGNSA. V lost 5 bases and J lost 10; bases outside the gene matches: 7. The CDR3 loop reads CASSPDRVTAFF. The CDR3 DNA sequence: TGTGCCAGCAGCCCCGACAGGGTTACAGCTTTCTTT.

This chain connects TRBV24-1 to TRBJ2-5, with 8 bases aligning to TRBD2. CDR1 is KGHDR and CDR2 is SFDVKD in the germline V gene. The CDR3 consists of 14 residues. The junction had 10 bases not matched to a gene; V was cut back by 9 bases and J by 5 bases. The CDR3 DNA follows: TGTGCCACCTCCCAAGCGGGGGCCCCGGAGACCCAGTACTTC. Amino acid sequence: CATSQAGAPETQYF.

This rearrangement joins TRBV5-5 to TRBJ2-7; D is unclear. Germline V gene lookup returns CDR1 SGHKS and CDR2 YYEKEE (reference sequence). The CDR3 sequence is 15 residues long. Trimming cost V 1 base and J 4 bases, with 15 bases left between them. Here the CDR3 reads CASSLKDGDQYEQYV. CDR3 DNA sequence: TGTGCCAGCAGCTTGAAGGACGGTGACCAATACGAGCAGTACGTC.

The CDR3, as DNA: TGTGCCACCAGCAGAGTTAGCGGGGGGAGCGGCGGGGAGCTGTTTTTT. It translates to CATSRVSGGSGGELFF. V is TRBV15 and J is TRBJ2-2; TRBD2 aligns across 10 bases. Losses at the gene ends were 1 base for V and 7 bases for J; bases not matched to a gene: 6. From germline, CDR1 is LNHNV and CDR2 YYDKDF (reference sequence). The CDR3 is 16 amino acids.

The chain carries TRBV10-1 and TRBJ1-6, with no clear D. Germline values: CDR1 WNHNN, CDR2 SYGVQD (reference sequence). Trimming took off 0 bases at V and 5 bases at J, with 14 bases between the two ends. The CDR3 loop spans 17 amino acids. The CDR3 reads CASSESKITLNNSPLHF. In nucleotides, the CDR3 is TGCGCCAGCAGTGAGTCCAAAATCACCCTCAATAATTCACCCCTCCACTTT.

The chain joins TRBV19 to TRBJ1-2; the D is unclear. Per the germline V gene, CDR1 is LNHDA and CDR2 is SQIVND (reference sequence). V lost 5 bases and J 8 bases, leaving 6 bases between the germline ends. This CDR3 contains 10 residues. CDR3: CASSGWGYTF. The CDR3, as DNA: TGTGCCAGTAGTGGTTGGGGCTACACCTTC.

This chain connects TRBV7-2 to TRBJ2-7, with 9 bases that match TRBD1. CDR3 length: 14 amino acids. V dropped 5 bases and J dropped 5; count of bases not matched to a gene: 7. Germline CDR1 is SGHTA and CDR2 is FQGNSA. Here the CDR3 reads CASSPGTGINEQYV. CDR3 in DNA: TGTGCCAGCAGCCCCGGGACAGGGATCAACGAGCAGTACGTC.

The J gene is TRBJ2-7, the V gene TRBV29-1, with TRBD1 as a possible D gene (5 bases). This CDR3 has 12 amino acids. V lost 5 bases and J 2 bases, leaving 10 bases between the germline ends. Per the germline V gene, CDR1 is SQVTM and CDR2 is ANQGSEA. The CDR3: CSVRQHTYEQYV. DNA of the CDR3: TGCAGCGTTCGACAGCACACCTACGAGCAGTACGTC.

This clone is deemed medium-sized. V usage is TRBV4-1 and J usage is TRBJ2-6; maybe TRBD1 (6 bases). Between the trimmed V and J ends, which lost 4 bases and 4 bases, there was a span of 17 bases. Germline values: CDR1 MGHRA, CDR2 YSYEKL. CDR3 length: 17 amino acids. The CDR3 here is CASSPGHLSEGANVLTF. Written as DNA, the CDR3 is TGCGCCAGCAGCCCGGGACACCTTTCGGAGGGGGCCAACGTCCTGACTTTC.

CDR3 sequence: CASRPDRGTVQPQHF. DNA of the CDR3: TGTGCCAGCAGACCCGACCGCGGGACAGTCCAGCCCCAGCATTTT. The chain has TRBV6-6 and TRBJ1-5, with 7 bases aligning to TRBD1. Germline V gene lookup returns CDR1 MNHNY and CDR2 SVGAGI (reference sequence). There are 15 residues in the CDR3. The V segment lost 6 bases and the J segment 7 bases; nucleotides outside the gene matches: 12.